These T cell receptor beta chains were read from a single sample in a study of cytomegalovirus exposure and HLA in healthy donors. Some clones are missing from TCRdb's copy, which holds only in-frame ones; the method was immunoSEQ multiplex PCR. The sample has around 80,000 clones, about 68% seen once. The sequenced sample consisted of PBMCs. Receptors originate from a man aged 35 to 55 in good health and CMV-seropositive. Each CDR3 is given with its conserved first and last residue. The D gene is left open where the match is weak. Clone size is not always given. Where it is, it says once, few, many or a class for expanded clones.

D	V	size	J	DNA	CDR3
-	TRBV19	-	TRBJ1-2	TGTGCCAGTAGTTTGGGCCGCGCCTACACCTTC	CASSLGRAYTF
-	TRBV27	-	TRBJ1-2	TGTGCCAGCAGTTTGGGCGCGCCGGGGGGCCGGTATGGCTACACCTTC	CASSLGAPGGRYGYTF
-	TRBV20-1	-	TRBJ1-1	TGCAGTGCTAGCTGGAACAGGGAAGCTTTCTTT	CSASWNREAFF
TRBD1	TRBV6-6	-	TRBJ2-7	TGTGCCAGCAGTTACCAAACAGGGGTCACCCCCCACGAGCAGTACTTC	CASSYQTGVTPHEQYF
-	TRBV7-2	-	TRBJ2-2	TGTGCCAGCAGCTTCGGTTCCACCGGGGAGCTGTTTTTT	CASSFGSTGELFF
-	TRBV2	-	TRBJ1-6	TGTGCCAGCAAATCAGGGAATAATTCACCCCTCCACTTT	CASKSGNNSPLHF
TRBD2	TRBV28	few	TRBJ2-7	TGTGCCAGCAGCCCTCGACTAGCGGGTACTTTCTCCTACGAGCAGTACTTC	CASSPRLAGTFSYEQYF
TRBD1	TRBV11-2	-	TRBJ2-2	TGTGCCAGCAGCCGGGACAGGGTTCGCACCGGGGAGCTGTTTTTT	CASSRDRVRTGELFF
TRBD2	TRBV30	once	TRBJ2-1	TGTGCCTGGTCTAGCGGGAGTTATAACAATGAGCAGTTCTTC	CAWSSGSYNNEQFF
-	TRBV18	few	TRBJ2-2	TGTGCCAGCCAGAAGGCAGGCGTGAACACCGGGGAGCTGTTTTTT	CASQKAGVNTGELFF
-	TRBV29-1	-	TRBJ1-1	TGCATAGCACAGATGGGAGGGGACACTGAAGCTTTCTTT	CIAQMGGDTEAFF
-	TRBV19	-	TRBJ2-7	TGTGCCAGTAGGGTAAGCGGTACCTACGAGCAGTACTTC	CASRVSGTYEQYF
TRBD1	TRBV6-5	-	TRBJ2-2	TGTGCCAGCAGGAGGGGGCAAGCCGGGGAGCTGTTTTTT	CASRRGQAGELFF